Sequencing of this T cell receptor beta chain was carried out in a study of T cells in Graves' hyperthyroidism and ophthalmopathy. Using RNA transcripts as the source, TCR beta CDR3 regions were amplified. During a first-round RT-PCR of the TCR CDR3, the HTBI primer set was used. Via MiXCR, TCRdb re-called the multiplex PCR reads, giving one row per CDR3 protein. The top ten hold around a third of the sample, which has 300,000 to 350,000 distinct CDR3 sequences, roughly 15% seen once. Ten or more counts support this clonotype. Stable Graves' hyperthyroidism meant no ophthalmopathy progression within 18 months. Trimming removed 6 bases from V and 0 bases from J, with 11 bases in between. This CDR3 is built from 15 residues.

What was sequenced was blood. The chain has TRBV12-3 or TRBV12-4 and TRBJ2-2; D tentatively reads TRBD1 or TRBD2 (5 bases each). This sequence was found in a man aged 25 to 40 with Graves' hyperthyroidism. The CDR3 DNA reads as TGTGCCAGCAGACCGGGACCGTCGAACACCGGGGAGCTGTTTTTT. Its translation: CASRPGPSNTGELFF.